This entry features one T cell receptor (beta chain) sequence. Antigen specificity is unknown. This sample was taken from a study of Ad26.COV2.S vaccination and SARS-CoV-2 variants. Study summary: COV1001, an Ad26.COV2.S trial, supplied this vaccine-arm donor. Ad26.COV2.S shots went into the muscle once or twice, 56 days apart.

The study's findings and limits: Reportedly, spike-specific CD8+ and CD4+ T cell responses achieved substantial breadth once vaccination had taken place.

The protocol was immunoSEQ multiplex PCR, while the TCRdb copy is restricted to in-frame clones and leaves out a portion. The sample consists of about 480,000 clones, around 88% of them appearing once. V dropped 4 bases and J dropped 9; count of bases not matched to a gene: 10. Per germline, CDR1 SEHNR and CDR2 FQNEAQ (reference sequence). This CDR3 is 16 amino acids long. Treatment defined: about 20 received Ad26.COV2.S at low or high dose, single or two shots; 5 received placebo; per-sample allocation not given. Samples were taken on day 63 after the first vaccine or placebo injection. The receptor comes from a person aged 18-60 years who received the Ad26.COV2.S COVID-19 vaccine or a placebo. This chain joins TRBV7-9 and TRBJ2-4, with 12 bases that match TRBD1. Specimen: peripheral blood, collected in a trial of Ad26.COV2.S vaccine versus placebo. The CDR3 protein is CASSYTGTGGSAIQYF. In nucleotides, the CDR3 is TGTGCCAGCAGCTATACCGGGACAGGGGGCTCAGCCATTCAGTACTTC.